This T cell receptor beta chain was captured by sequencing in a study of T cells after yellow fever vaccination. At the level of the study: Researchers used SMART-Seq v4 Ultra Low Input to prepare fractions that had low cell numbers.

Using its own MiXCR run on the 5' RACE reads, TCRdb lists one record per CDR3 protein. The sample consists of 310,000 or so distinct CDR3 sequences, about 3.5% of them appearing once. In germline, CDR1 is WNHNN, CDR2 SYGVQD (reference sequence). The CDR3 is 14 amino acids. V lost 5 bases to trimming and J lost 5 bases, with 15 bases between them. The sequenced sample was PBMCs, obtained on the day of the yellow fever booster vaccination. This clonotype originated in a man aged 18 to 29 who received the YFV17D yellow fever vaccine. The chain recombines TRBV10-1 with TRBJ2-5; D is unclear. CDR3 sequence (DNA): TGCGCCAGCAGTTACCCGGGTCGAAGGGAGACCCAGTACTTC. It translates to CASSYPGRRETQYF.